A selection of T cell receptor beta chains follows, all from one sample in a study of blood T cell repertoires in COVID-19. Assay: immunoSEQ multiplex PCR; the TCRdb copy retains only in-frame clones and omits some. The sample lists about 260,000 clones; 70% to 90% were seen once. Material for sequencing was peripheral blood. All receptors derive from a human donor in a cohort sampled during active COVID-19. CDR3s include the opening cysteine and the closing phenylalanine or tryptophan. D genes are given only for firm matches. Clone size, where shown, is once, few, many, or a class for clones that have expanded.

v_call	clone_size	d_call	j_call	cdr3_nt	cdr3_aa
TRBV4-2	.	.	TRBJ1-1	TGTGCCAGCAGCTCCCCCAAGGGAGGGGCGAGCACTGAAGCTTTCTTT	CASSSPKGGASTEAFF
TRBV27	.	.	TRBJ2-3	TGTGCCAGCAGCCCAACGGGGATCAATACGCAGTATTTT	CASSPTGINTQYF
TRBV19	.	TRBD2	TRBJ2-7	TGTGCCAGTAGTATGGAGCGGGGCTACGAGCAGTACTTC	CASSMERGYEQYF
TRBV6-6	.	TRBD1	TRBJ2-7	TGTGCCAGCAGTTACTCGACAGGGGTGAGATCCTACGAGCAGTACTTC	CASSYSTGVRSYEQYF
TRBV13	.	TRBD2	TRBJ2-1	TGTGCCAGCAGCTCCCGGACTAGCGGGGCTAGCTCCTACAATGAGCAGTTCTTC	CASSSRTSGASSYNEQFF
TRBV9	.	TRBD1	TRBJ2-1	TGTGCCAGCAGTGACGACAGACTGGGACAGGGGAATTTCTTC	CASSDDRLGQGNFF
TRBV19	.	TRBD1	TRBJ1-2	TGTGCCACCCGAGAAAGGCGACCGGGACAGGTTCTGAGTAATGGCTACACCTTC	CATRERRPGQVLSNGYTF
TRBV27	once	.	TRBJ1-1	TGTGCCAGCAGCTCCACCCCAGGTAGACTGAACACTGAAGCTTTCTTT	CASSSTPGRLNTEAFF
TRBV30	many	TRBD1	TRBJ1-2	TGTGCCTGGAGAACAGGGGGTGAGGCCTACACCTTC	CAWRTGGEAYTF
TRBV9	.	TRBD2	TRBJ2-2	TGTGCCAGCAGCACGCGGAGGACTAGCGGGGACACCGGGGAGCTGTTTTTT	CASSTRRTSGDTGELFF
TRBV12-3/TRBV12-4	.	.	TRBJ2-5	TGTGCCAGCAGTTTAGGGGGGACTACCCAGTACTTC	CASSLGGTTQYF
TRBV12-3/TRBV12-4	.	TRBD1	TRBJ1-6	TGTGCCAGCCGGGACAGGATTTCACCCCTCCACTTT	CASRDRISPLHF
TRBV28	.	TRBD1	TRBJ2-3	TGTGCCAGCATCAGCCCTTCTAAGGGGGCGGATACGCAGTATTTT	CASISPSKGADTQYF
TRBV6-2/TRBV6-3	.	TRBD2	TRBJ2-7	TGTGCCAGCAGTCGGGAGGGACTAGCGCCGTACGAGCAGTACTTC	CASSREGLAPYEQYF
TRBV3-1/TRBV3-2	.	TRBD2	TRBJ2-7	TGTGCCAGCAGCCAAGTGATAGCGGGTGGGCAGTACTTC	CASSQVIAGGQYF
TRBV6-5	.	TRBD1	TRBJ2-7	TGTGCCAGCAGTTACTCGGACAGGGGGCTTTACGAGCAGTACTTC	CASSYSDRGLYEQYF
TRBV5-5	.	TRBD1	TRBJ2-7	TGTGCCAGCAGCTACCGGGACAGGGGAAACGAGCAGTACTTC	CASSYRDRGNEQYF
TRBV5-8	.	.	TRBJ1-4	TGTGCCAGCAGACCGACAGGTCCCATAAGTGAAAAACTGTTTTTT	CASRPTGPISEKLFF
TRBV25-1	.	.	TRBJ2-1	TGTGCCAGCACAGGGGGGATCAATGAGCAGTTCTTC	CASTGGINEQFF
TRBV28	.	.	TRBJ2-5	TGTGCCAGCAGTTCGGGACAACCAATGACCCAGTACTTC	CASSSGQPMTQYF